A single sample is the source of the 14 T cell receptor beta chains below, sequenced in a study of early T cells in non-severe SARS-CoV-2 infection (dated by TCRdb to the early 2020s). The library was made by 5' RACE. Sequenced using a NextSeq 500. Starting from the raw public reads, TCRdb applied fastp trimming at Q25, assembled clones with MiXCR and retained in-frame beta chains. Here each entry gathers all rows of one CDR3 protein and keeps the most common genes and DNA. The sample yields 55,000 or so distinct CDR3 sequences; under 8.5% were counted once. 5.5% to 7.5% of the sample comes from the top ten. The sequenced sample was whole blood, obtained at baseline. The source is an adult who was a healthcare worker with PCR-confirmed SARS-CoV-2 infection or an uninfected control (not recorded which).

The table lists this clonotype with many counts. The genes are TRBV20-1 and TRBJ1-1; D not certain. The CDR3 runs to 13 residues. V lost 4 bases and J lost 3, with 12 bases in between. Germline lookup yields CDR1 DFQATT and CDR2 SNEGSKA (reference sequence). The CDR3 sequence is CSATDGLYTEAFF. The CDR3 nucleotides are TGCAGTGCTACGGACGGATTATACACTGAAGCTTTCTTT.

The chain's CDR3 is CATSRGTGRYLHF. The DNA of the CDR3 is TGTGCCACCAGCCGGGGGACAGGGCGCTACCTCCACTTT. J is TRBJ1-6 and V is TRBV15, with 9 bases matching TRBD1. Trimming took 5 bases from V and 15 from J; bases not matched to a gene: 8. The CDR3 consists of 13 residues. CDR1 and CDR2 (germline): LNHNV, YYDKDF (reference sequence).

The sample holds many counts of this clonotype. The chain is built from TRBV4-1 and TRBJ1-2; D is possibly TRBD1 (6 bases). This CDR3 has 15 amino acids. The ends were cut back, 0 bases at V and 8 bases at J, with 16 bases in the middle. Germline-derived CDR1 and CDR2 are MGHRA and YSYEKL. CDR3 nucleotide sequence: TGCGCCAGCAGCCAAGATCGTGGCACAGGGAGAGGCTACACCTTC. Amino acid sequence: CASSQDRGTGRGYTF.

This clonotype was detected ten times or more. V gene TRBV6-5 combines with J gene TRBJ2-1; 10 bases line up with TRBD2. The CDR3 is 16 residues long. Germline V CDR1 and CDR2: MNHEY, SVGAGI. V gave up 4 bases and J gave up 7 bases; unmatched junction bases: 10. Here the CDR3 reads CASSSISGGTRNEQFF. The CDR3 DNA reads TGTGCCAGCAGTTCGATTAGCGGGGGGACAAGAAATGAGCAGTTCTTC.

This CDR3 is CASRPLDREAAEAFF. CDR3 DNA: TGTGCCAGTAGGCCTTTGGACAGGGAAGCAGCGGAAGCTTTCTTT. This chain connects TRBV19 to TRBJ1-1, with 8 bases lining up with TRBD1. Germline CDR1 reads LNHDA; CDR2 reads SQIVND (reference sequence). Losses at the gene ends were 6 bases for V and 8 bases for J; bases not matched to a gene: 14. The CDR3 spans 15 residues.

The sample holds many counts of this clonotype. The rearrangement joins TRBV9 to TRBJ1-5; D uncertain. The CDR3 covers 16 residues. Germline V CDR1 and CDR2: SGDLS, YYNGEE. Deletions cut 2 bases from V and 7 bases from J, with 19 bases between. The CDR3 loop is CASSVVRWGGDQPQHF. The DNA of the CDR3 is TGTGCCAGCAGCGTCGTACGTTGGGGAGGAGACCAGCCCCAGCATTTT.

This clonotype occurred a few times. The rearrangement links TRBV5-1 to TRBJ2-1; 9 bases fit TRBD1. V lost 4 bases, J lost 2 bases, and 7 bases stayed unmatched. CDR1 and CDR2 from the germline V gene are SGHRS and YFSETQ. The CDR3 is made up of 16 amino acids. The chain's CDR3 is CASSRIGQGPYNEQFF. As DNA, the CDR3 is TGCGCCAGCAGCAGAATTGGACAGGGGCCCTACAATGAGCAGTTCTTC.

At least ten counts were recorded for this clonotype. Here the CDR3 reads CASSVSHQETQYF. The CDR3 nucleotides are TGTGCCAGCAGCGTCTCCCACCAAGAGACCCAGTACTTC. The rearrangement links TRBV7-2 to TRBJ2-5, with D uncertain. This CDR3 region has 13 residues. CDR1 and CDR2 from the germline V gene are SGHTA and FQGNSA. V lost 5 bases, J lost 0 bases, and 7 bases lay in between.

This clonotype was seen more than once but under ten times. The genes are TRBV2 and TRBJ2-2, with D perhaps TRBD1 (5 bases). Per germline, CDR1 SNHLY and CDR2 FYNNEI. The CDR3 consists of 14 residues. The germline V and J ends were trimmed by 6 bases and 2 bases, with 10 bases remaining between them. DNA for the CDR3: TGTGCCAGCAGGTTCGACAGTAACACCGGGGAGCTGTTTTTT. It is translated as CASRFDSNTGELFF.

This clonotype was observed many times. J is TRBJ2-7 and V is TRBV18, with D possibly being TRBD2 (5 bases). The length of the CDR3 is 14 residues. The germline gives CDR1 KGHSH, CDR2 LQKENI. V was pared by 3 bases and J by 7 bases, with 16 bases between. CDR3 coding DNA: TGTGCCAGCTCACCCAATGATGGGAGAGATGAGCAGTACTTC. Amino acid sequence: CASSPNDGRDEQYF. The whole variable domain, remainder taken from reference TRBV18 and TRBJ2-7, is NAGVMQNPRHLVRRRGQEARLRCSPMKGHSHVYWYRQLPEEGLKFMVYLQKENIIDESGMPKERFSAEFPKEGPSILRIQQVVRGDSAAYFCASSPNDGRDEQYFGPGTRLTVT.

This clonotype was counted between two and nine times. This chain links TRBV28 with TRBJ2-3, with 9 nucleotides matching TRBD2. V dropped 5 bases and J dropped 3; count of bases not matched to a gene: 12. Germline CDR1 and CDR2: MDHEN and SYDVKM. The CDR3 is 17 residues long. The CDR3 nucleotides are TGTGCCAGCAGTGGGGGACTAGCAGGGTTCATTACAGATACGCAGTATTTT. Translating gives CASSGGLAGFITDTQYF. Filled out from reference TRBV28 and TRBJ2-3, the complete variable domain reads DVKVTQSSRYLVKRTGEKVFLECVQDMDHENMFWYRQDPGLGLRLIYFSYDVKMKEKGDIPEGYSVSREKKERFSLILESASTNQTSMYLCASSGGLAGFITDTQYFGPGTRLTVL.

This clonotype was picked up a small number of times. This chain uses TRBV24-1 with TRBJ2-3; the match to TRBD2 covers 9 bases. CDR3 length: 16 amino acids. With 5 bases clipped from V and 0 bases from J, the junction kept 5 bases outside the gene matches. Germline loops: CDR1 KGHDR, CDR2 SFDVKD. This CDR3 reads CATSGILAGSTDTQYF. CDR3 DNA: TGTGCCACCAGTGGGATCCTAGCGGGGAGCACAGATACGCAGTATTTT.

This clonotype was counted many times. V is TRBV28 and J is TRBJ1-5, with D possibly being TRBD1 (5 bases). This CDR3 spans 17 amino acids. The V end lost 4 bases, the J end lost 1 base, and 17 bases lay between the germline ends. From germline, CDR1 is MDHEN and CDR2 SYDVKM. The DNA of the CDR3 is TGTGCCAGCAGTTCCCGCCGGGGTCGGGACAGCAATCAGCCCCAGCATTTT. This translates into CASSSRRGRDSNQPQHF.

This clonotype has a handful of counts. The V call is TRBV4-3, the J call TRBJ2-3; D is unclear. The CDR3 length is 18 residues. The V end lost 3 bases, the J end lost 4 bases, and 23 bases lay between the germline ends. From germline, CDR1 is LGHNA and CDR2 YSLEER. The CDR3 is CASSQLNNDRLRPDTQYF. CDR3 nucleotides: TGCGCCAGCAGCCAGTTAAACAATGATAGACTTCGCCCAGATACGCAGTATTTT.